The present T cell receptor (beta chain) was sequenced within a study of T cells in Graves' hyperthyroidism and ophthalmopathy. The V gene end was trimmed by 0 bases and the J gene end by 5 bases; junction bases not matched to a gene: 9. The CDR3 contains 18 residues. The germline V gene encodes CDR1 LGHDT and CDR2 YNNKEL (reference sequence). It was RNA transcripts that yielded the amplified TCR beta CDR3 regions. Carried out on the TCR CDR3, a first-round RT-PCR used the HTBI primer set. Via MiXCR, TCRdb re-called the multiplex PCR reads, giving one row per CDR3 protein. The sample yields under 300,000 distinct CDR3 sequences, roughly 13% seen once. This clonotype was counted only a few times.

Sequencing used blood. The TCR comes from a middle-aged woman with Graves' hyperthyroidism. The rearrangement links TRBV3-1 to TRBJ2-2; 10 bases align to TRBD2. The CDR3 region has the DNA TGTGCCAGCAGCCAAGACTTGTGGCTAGCGGGAGCTACCGGGGAGCTGTTTTTT. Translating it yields CASSQDLWLAGATGELFF.